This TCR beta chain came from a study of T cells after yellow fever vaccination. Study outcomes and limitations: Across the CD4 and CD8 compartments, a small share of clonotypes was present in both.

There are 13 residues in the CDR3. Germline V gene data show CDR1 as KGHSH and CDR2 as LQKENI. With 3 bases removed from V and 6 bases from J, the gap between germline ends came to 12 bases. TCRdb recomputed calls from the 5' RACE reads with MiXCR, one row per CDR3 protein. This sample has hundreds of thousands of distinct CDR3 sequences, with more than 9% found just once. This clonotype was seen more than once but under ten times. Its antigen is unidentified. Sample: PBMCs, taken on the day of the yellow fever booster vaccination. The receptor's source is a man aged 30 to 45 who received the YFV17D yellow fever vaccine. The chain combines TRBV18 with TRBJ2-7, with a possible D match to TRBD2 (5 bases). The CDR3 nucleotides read TGTGCCAGCTCACCCATACTAGAGGGCGAGCAGTACTTC. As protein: CASSPILEGEQYF.